A selection of T cell receptor beta chains follows, all from one sample in a study of blood T cell repertoires in COVID-19. The protocol was immunoSEQ multiplex PCR, while the TCRdb copy is restricted to in-frame clones and leaves out a portion. In the table there are approximately 250,000 clones, 88% of which are singletons. The sample taken for sequencing was PBMCs or T cells enriched from blood (not recorded which). These receptors all come from a woman under 40 who had recovered from COVID-19. CDR3s include the opening cysteine and the closing phenylalanine or tryptophan.

v_call	j_call	cdr3_aa
TRBV28	TRBJ1-2	CASNKRGGTTNYGYTF
TRBV6-5	TRBJ2-7	CASSPRQGVYEQYF
TRBV24-1	TRBJ2-3	CATSGPLSRGQRADTQYF
TRBV11-3	TRBJ2-1	CASSEGVRNEQFF
TRBV12-3/TRBV12-4	TRBJ2-1	CASSLQIYNEQFF
TRBV5-6	TRBJ2-1	CASSLGRETYNEQFF
TRBV5-1	TRBJ1-1	CASSLDPLGQVTENTEAFF
TRBV5-1	TRBJ1-1	CASSPTRGNTEAFF
TRBV19	TRBJ2-1	CASSIADEQFF
TRBV29-1	TRBJ1-1	CSGTRTGRFWNTEAFF
TRBV2	TRBJ2-2	CASSETGISGELFF
TRBV28	TRBJ2-2	CASRQRGQKTGELFF
TRBV3-1/TRBV3-2	TRBJ1-4	CASSQAADRGENEKLFF
TRBV30	TRBJ2-1	CAWSSSGGPYNEQFF
TRBV3-1/TRBV3-2	TRBJ1-1	CASSLTQGTEAFF
TRBV5-1	TRBJ2-5	CASSPRQRQETQYF
TRBV28	TRBJ1-3	CASSLRGASGNTIYF
TRBV9	TRBJ2-7	CASSVTSGDSYEQYF
TRBV6-5	TRBJ2-7	CASSSALYEQYF
TRBV27	TRBJ2-7	CASSFQVAAEQYF
TRBV30	TRBJ2-1	CAWTRQVVRDEQFF
TRBV7-9	TRBJ1-4	CAVESGEGEKLFF
TRBV4-1	TRBJ1-6	CASSRGTLGNSPLHF
TRBV28	TRBJ2-1	CASSHRGLVNEQFF
TRBV7-8	TRBJ1-6	CASSLRRAIDSPLHF
TRBV20-1	TRBJ2-1	CSASRNEQFF
TRBV5-6	TRBJ2-5	CASSLVGRQGAETQYF
TRBV19	TRBJ1-1	CASTPISAEGRIRPEAFF
TRBV6-2/TRBV6-3	TRBJ2-7	CASSYSNSRTAISYEQYF
TRBV15	TRBJ2-3	CATSRDRGLHTQYF
TRBV5-4	TRBJ1-2	CASSSGSWGVIGYTF
TRBV27	TRBJ1-2	CASSLGAGPSQWGYTF
TRBV27	TRBJ1-1	CASSRNRGHTEAFF
TRBV5-1	TRBJ2-3	CASSLRLAGGTNTQYF
TRBV4-3	TRBJ1-2	CASSQAWRDSTMTNYGYTF
TRBV5-1	TRBJ1-5	CASSSGGPDQPQHF
TRBV6-1	TRBJ2-5	CASSLGGWETQYF
TRBV7-2	TRBJ2-3	CASSLRVPDTQYF
TRBV24-1	TRBJ1-1	CATSDPRGPNTEAFF
TRBV10-1	TRBJ2-1	CASSRTAGNEQFF
TRBV19	TRBJ1-3	CASKLQGAGNTIYF
TRBV7-2	TRBJ1-3	CASTLETGYSGNTIYF
TRBV11-3	TRBJ1-3	CASSLVFGNTIYF
TRBV4-1	TRBJ2-1	CASSPNRGNDNEQFF
TRBV11-2	TRBJ1-1	CASSLGVRGAFF
TRBV9	TRBJ2-1	CASSVEFLAGVGNEQFF